The 15 T cell receptor beta chains reported below all come from one sample, sequenced in a study of PD-1 blockade in classical Hodgkin lymphoma. No patient escaped relapse after autologous stem cell transplantation, and brentuximab vedotin exposure varied. Clones were sequenced by immunoSEQ multiplex PCR, and TCRdb holds only the in-frame ones, with some missing. The table includes some 84,000 clones, 75% to 90% detected once. Material: peripheral blood mononuclear cells (PBMCs), obtained at baseline. The receptor set was obtained from a human donor with classical Hodgkin lymphoma.

The rearrangement joins TRBV6-1 to TRBJ2-7; 9 bases match TRBD1. Germline lookup yields CDR1 MNHNS and CDR2 SASEGT. The V and J ends lost 7 bases and 2 bases, in that order; junction bases with no gene match: 6. CDR3 size: 14 residues. The CDR3 sequence is CASNPGQGPYEQYF. The CDR3 DNA reads as TGTGCCAGCAATCCGGGACAGGGACCCTACGAGCAGTACTTC.

In this sample, this clone turned up a few times. This rearrangement joins TRBV5-4 to TRBJ1-1, with no clear D. Looked up from germline, CDR1 is SGHNT and CDR2 is YYREEE (reference sequence). The CDR3 covers 13 residues. Trimming removed 7 bases from V and 0 bases from J, with 10 bases in between. CDR3 region: CASGEEMNTEAFF. The CDR3 DNA sequence: TGTGCCAGCGGGGAGGAGATGAACACTGAAGCTTTCTTT.

The chain employs TRBV6-1 and TRBJ1-4; 9 bases map to TRBD1. Germline CDR1 and CDR2: MNHNS and SASEGT. Trimming at V came to 1 base and at J to 8 bases, leaving 5 bases not matched to a gene. This CDR3 comprises 15 residues. DNA of the CDR3: TGTGCCAGCAGTGAAGGGGGAACAGGGGGCGAAAAACTGTTTTTT. Residues: CASSEGGTGGEKLFF.

J is TRBJ2-2 and V is TRBV4-1; D perhaps matches TRBD1 (6 bases). Germline V gene sequence: CDR1 MGHRA, CDR2 YSYEKL. Trimming took off 4 bases at V and 1 base at J, with 7 bases between the two ends. The CDR3 sequence is 14 residues long. CDR3 nucleotide sequence: TGCGCCAGCAGCCGACAGGTGAACACCGGGGAGCTGTTTTTT. Residues: CASSRQVNTGELFF.

The rearrangement uses TRBV7-9 and TRBJ2-1; D may be TRBD2 (5 bases). The germline V gene encodes CDR1 SEHNR and CDR2 FQNEAQ (reference sequence). The V end lost 0 bases, the J end lost 4 bases, and 10 bases lay between the germline ends. The CDR3 spans 15 residues. CDR3 sequence reads: CASSLATRRYNEQFF. CDR3 nucleotides: TGTGCCAGCAGCTTAGCAACCCGGAGGTACAATGAGCAGTTCTTC.

The chain joins TRBV10-2 to TRBJ1-3; TRBD1 matches at 7 bases. CDR1 and CDR2 (germline): WSHSY, SAAADI. V lost 0 bases and J lost 0; bases outside the gene matches: 8. The CDR3 consists of 18 residues. The CDR3 protein is CASSESWDSYRSGNTIYF. CDR3 in DNA: TGCGCCAGCAGTGAGTCCTGGGACAGTTACCGCTCTGGAAACACCATATATTTT.

The J gene is TRBJ2-1, the V gene TRBV11-2; 12 nucleotides agree with TRBD2. From germline, CDR1 is SGHAT and CDR2 FQNNGV. The CDR3 consists of 17 residues. Trimming took 1 base from V and 2 from J; bases not matched to a gene: 3. The CDR3 loop is CASSLGWTSGAYNEQFF. The CDR3 region has the DNA TGTGCCAGCAGCTTAGGTTGGACTAGCGGGGCCTACAATGAGCAGTTCTTC.

The chain carries TRBV7-6 and TRBJ2-1; D gene ambiguous. Germline CDR1 SGHVS, CDR2 FNYEAQ. The CDR3 covers 14 residues. V lost 5 bases and J lost 6, with 14 bases in between. The CDR3 DNA reads as TGTGCCAGCAGCACGAAAGACCTGGGCAATGAGCAGTTCTTC. This sequence encodes CASSTKDLGNEQFF.

The V gene is TRBV19, the J gene TRBJ2-7; D is perhaps TRBD1 (6 bases). V lost 3 bases, J lost 2 bases, and 11 bases lay in between. Per germline, CDR1 LNHDA and CDR2 SQIVND (reference sequence). This CDR3 has 14 residues. The CDR3 sequence is CASSIGEGAYEQYF. CDR3 nucleotide sequence: TGTGCCAGTAGTATCGGAGAGGGGGCCTACGAGCAGTACTTC. Filled out from reference TRBV19 and TRBJ2-7, the complete variable domain reads DGGITQSPKYLFRKEGQNVTLSCEQNLNHDAMYWYRQDPGQGLRLIYYSQIVNDFQKGDIAEGYSVSREKKESFPLTVTSAQKNPTAFYLCASSIGEGAYEQYFGPGTRLTVT.

This clone turned up a few times. The V gene is TRBV18, the J gene TRBJ1-1; D is unclear. Germline values: CDR1 KGHSH, CDR2 LQKENI. There are 11 residues in the CDR3. V gave up 6 bases and J gave up 8 bases, with 10 bases separating them. CDR3 sequence (DNA): TGTGCCAGCTCCGCGACGGAGGAAGCTTTCTTT. The encoded protein is CASSATEEAFF.

The J gene is TRBJ1-6, the V gene TRBV27; weak D call: TRBD1 (6 bases). Germline CDR1 reads MNHEY; CDR2 reads SMNVEV (reference sequence). The ends were cut back, 3 bases at V and 3 bases at J, with 9 bases in the middle. The CDR3 totals 15 residues. The CDR3 DNA follows: TGTGCCAGCAGTTTTGAAGGGGGCTATAATTCACCCCTCCACTTT. It codes for CASSFEGGYNSPLHF.

This clone has just one count. The chain carries TRBV20-1 and TRBJ1-2; D remains unclear. The CDR3 totals 11 residues. In germline, CDR1 is DFQATT, CDR2 SNEGSKA (reference sequence). V was cut by 4 bases and J by 4 bases, with 7 bases left in between. Written as DNA, the CDR3 is TGCAGTGCTACCCGTGGCTATGGCTACACCTTC. This encodes CSATRGYGYTF.

V usage is TRBV6-1 and J usage is TRBJ1-2; TRBD1 might be the D (5 bases). The CDR3 sequence is 14 residues long. Germline CDR1 and CDR2: MNHNS and SASEGT. Between the trimmed V and J ends, which lost 6 bases and 4 bases, there was a span of 15 bases. CDR3 sequence (DNA): TGTGCCAGCAGACACACTCCGACAGTCTATGGCTACACCTTC. Translating it yields CASRHTPTVYGYTF.

This chain links TRBV27 with TRBJ2-5, with D possibly matching TRBD1 (5 bases). Germline lookup yields CDR1 MNHEY and CDR2 SMNVEV (reference sequence). The CDR3 is made up of 13 amino acids. Trimming cost V 4 bases and J 2 bases, with 8 bases left between them. This CDR3 is CASSSDTQETQYF. The DNA of the CDR3 is TGTGCCAGCAGTTCGGACACACAAGAGACCCAGTACTTC.

This clone was found once. The chain uses TRBV10-2 and TRBJ2-1, with 9 bases matching TRBD2. The CDR3 length is 18 residues. Germline V gene lookup returns CDR1 WSHSY and CDR2 SAAADI. Trimming took 6 bases from V and 7 from J; bases not matched to a gene: 19. For the CDR3, the DNA is TGCGCCAGCAGAGCGGGACTAGCCTCGGTGGTACTCAGTAATGAGCAGTTCTTC. This encodes CASRAGLASVVLSNEQFF.